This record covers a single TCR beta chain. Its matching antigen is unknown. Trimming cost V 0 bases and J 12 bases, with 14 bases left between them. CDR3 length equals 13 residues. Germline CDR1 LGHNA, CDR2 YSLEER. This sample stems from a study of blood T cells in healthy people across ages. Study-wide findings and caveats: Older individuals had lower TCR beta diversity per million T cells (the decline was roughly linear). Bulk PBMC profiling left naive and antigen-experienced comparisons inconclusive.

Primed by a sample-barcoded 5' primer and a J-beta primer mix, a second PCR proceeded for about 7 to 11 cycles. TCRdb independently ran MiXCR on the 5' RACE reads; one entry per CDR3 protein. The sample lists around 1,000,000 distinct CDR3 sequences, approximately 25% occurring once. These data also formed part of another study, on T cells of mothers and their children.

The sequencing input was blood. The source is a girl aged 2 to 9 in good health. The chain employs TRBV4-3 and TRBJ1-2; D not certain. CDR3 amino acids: CASSQDSGKGNTF. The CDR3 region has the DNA TGCGCCAGCAGCCAAGACTCGGGAAAAGGGAACACCTTC.